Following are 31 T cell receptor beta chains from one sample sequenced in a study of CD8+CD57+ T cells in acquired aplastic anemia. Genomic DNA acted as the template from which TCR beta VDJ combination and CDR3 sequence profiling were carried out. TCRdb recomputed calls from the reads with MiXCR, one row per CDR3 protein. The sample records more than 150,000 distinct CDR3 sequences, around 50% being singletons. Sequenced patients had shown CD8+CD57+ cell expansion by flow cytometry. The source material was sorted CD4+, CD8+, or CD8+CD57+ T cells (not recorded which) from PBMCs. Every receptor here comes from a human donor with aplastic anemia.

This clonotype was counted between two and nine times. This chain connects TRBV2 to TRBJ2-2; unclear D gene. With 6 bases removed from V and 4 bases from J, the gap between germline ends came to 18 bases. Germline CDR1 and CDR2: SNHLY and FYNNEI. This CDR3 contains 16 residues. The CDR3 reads CASRISRKAGTGELFF. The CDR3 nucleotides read TGTGCCAGCAGGATATCCCGGAAGGCTGGCACCGGGGAGCTGTTTTTT.

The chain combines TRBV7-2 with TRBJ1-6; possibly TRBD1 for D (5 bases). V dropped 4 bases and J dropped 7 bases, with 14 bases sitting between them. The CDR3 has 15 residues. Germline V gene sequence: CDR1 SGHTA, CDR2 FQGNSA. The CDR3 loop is CASSSGGWGNSPLHF. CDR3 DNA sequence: TGTGCCAGCAGCTCGGGGGGATGGGGGAATTCACCCCTCCACTTT.

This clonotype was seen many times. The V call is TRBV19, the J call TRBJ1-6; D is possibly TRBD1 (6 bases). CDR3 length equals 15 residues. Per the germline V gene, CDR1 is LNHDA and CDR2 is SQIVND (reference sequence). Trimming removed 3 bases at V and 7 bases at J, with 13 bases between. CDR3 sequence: CASSIQQGVNSPLHF. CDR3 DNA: TGTGCCAGTAGTATCCAACAGGGTGTGAATTCACCCCTCCACTTT. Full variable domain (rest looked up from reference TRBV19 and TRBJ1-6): DGGITQSPKYLFRKEGQNVTLSCEQNLNHDAMYWYRQDPGQGLRLIYYSQIVNDFQKGDIAEGYSVSREKKESFPLTVTSAQKNPTAFYLCASSIQQGVNSPLHFGNGTRLTVT.

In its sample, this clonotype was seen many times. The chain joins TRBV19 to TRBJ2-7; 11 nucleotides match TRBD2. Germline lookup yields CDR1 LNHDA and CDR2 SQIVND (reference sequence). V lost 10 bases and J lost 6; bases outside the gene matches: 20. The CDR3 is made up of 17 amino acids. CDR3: CATSSGVAGGKRLEQYF. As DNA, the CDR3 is TGTGCCACCTCCTCCGGGGTAGCGGGGGGGAAACGTCTCGAGCAGTACTTC.

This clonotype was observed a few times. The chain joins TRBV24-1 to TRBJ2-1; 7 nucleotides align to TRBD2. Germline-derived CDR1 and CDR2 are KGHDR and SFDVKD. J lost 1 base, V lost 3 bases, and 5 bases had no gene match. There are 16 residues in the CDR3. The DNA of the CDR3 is TGTGCCACCAGTGATCCAAGCGGGGAATCCTACAATGAGCAGTTCTTC. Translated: CATSDPSGESYNEQFF.

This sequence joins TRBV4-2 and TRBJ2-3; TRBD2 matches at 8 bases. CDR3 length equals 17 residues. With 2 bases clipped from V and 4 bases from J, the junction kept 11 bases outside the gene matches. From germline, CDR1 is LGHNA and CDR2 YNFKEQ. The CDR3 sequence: CASSQKLLTGGSDTQYF. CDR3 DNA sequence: TGTGCCAGCAGCCAAAAACTATTAACGGGGGGGTCAGATACGCAGTATTTT.

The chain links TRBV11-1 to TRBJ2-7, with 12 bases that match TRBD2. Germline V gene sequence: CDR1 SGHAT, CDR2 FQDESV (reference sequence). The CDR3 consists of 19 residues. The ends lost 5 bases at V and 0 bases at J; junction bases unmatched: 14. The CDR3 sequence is CASSPQPGTSGPYSYEQYF. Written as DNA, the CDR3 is TGTGCCAGCAGCCCTCAACCCGGGACTAGCGGGCCCTACTCCTACGAGCAGTACTTC.

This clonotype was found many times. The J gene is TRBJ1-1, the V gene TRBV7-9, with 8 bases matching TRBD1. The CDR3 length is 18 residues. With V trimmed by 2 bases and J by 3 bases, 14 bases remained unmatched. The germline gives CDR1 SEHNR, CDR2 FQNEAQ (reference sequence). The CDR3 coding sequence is TGTGCCAGCAGCTTATATCTCGGCAGGGGGCGAATCTACACTGAAGCTTTCTTT. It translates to CASSLYLGRGRIYTEAFF.

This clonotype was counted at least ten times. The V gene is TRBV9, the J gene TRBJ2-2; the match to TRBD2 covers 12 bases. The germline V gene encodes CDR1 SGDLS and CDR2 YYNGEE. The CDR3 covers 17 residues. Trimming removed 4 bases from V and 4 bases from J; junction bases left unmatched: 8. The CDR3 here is CASSPATSGGRTGELFF. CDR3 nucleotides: TGTGCCAGCAGCCCAGCGACTAGCGGGGGCCGCACCGGGGAGCTGTTTTTT.

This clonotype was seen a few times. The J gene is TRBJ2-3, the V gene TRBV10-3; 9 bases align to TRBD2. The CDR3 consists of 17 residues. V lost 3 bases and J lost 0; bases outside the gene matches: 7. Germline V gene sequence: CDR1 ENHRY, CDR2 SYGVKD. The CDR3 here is CAISELASGVSTDTQYF. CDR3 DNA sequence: TGTGCCATCAGTGAACTGGCTAGCGGGGTGAGCACAGATACGCAGTATTTT.

DNA of the CDR3: TGCAGCGTCGACCCGGGACACCAATTTTACGAGCAGTACTTC. Translated, it gives CSVDPGHQFYEQYF. The rearrangement uses TRBV29-1 and TRBJ2-7; perhaps TRBD1 as D (6 bases). With 6 bases removed from V and 4 bases from J, the gap between germline ends came to 19 bases. This CDR3 comprises 14 residues. Germline values: CDR1 SQVTM, CDR2 ANQGSEA.

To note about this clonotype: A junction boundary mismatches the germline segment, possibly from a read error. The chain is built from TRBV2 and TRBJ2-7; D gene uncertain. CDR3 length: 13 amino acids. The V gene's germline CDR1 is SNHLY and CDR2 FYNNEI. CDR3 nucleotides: TGTGCCACCAGTCAGCCAAGCTCCTACGAGCAGTACTTC. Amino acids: CATSQPSSYEQYF.

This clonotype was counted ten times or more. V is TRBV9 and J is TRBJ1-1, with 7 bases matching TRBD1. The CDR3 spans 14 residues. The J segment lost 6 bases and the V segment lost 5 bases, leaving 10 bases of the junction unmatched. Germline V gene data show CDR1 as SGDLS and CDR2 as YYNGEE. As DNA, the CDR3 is TGTGCCAGCAGGGACCACGACAGGGAATCTGAAGCTTTCTTT. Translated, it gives CASRDHDRESEAFF.

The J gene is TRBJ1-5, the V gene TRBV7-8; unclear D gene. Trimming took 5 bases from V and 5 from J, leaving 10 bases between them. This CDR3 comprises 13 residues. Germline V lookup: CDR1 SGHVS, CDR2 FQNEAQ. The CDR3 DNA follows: TGTGCCAGCAGCATAATAGAGGATCAGCCCCAGCATTTT. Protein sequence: CASSIIEDQPQHF.

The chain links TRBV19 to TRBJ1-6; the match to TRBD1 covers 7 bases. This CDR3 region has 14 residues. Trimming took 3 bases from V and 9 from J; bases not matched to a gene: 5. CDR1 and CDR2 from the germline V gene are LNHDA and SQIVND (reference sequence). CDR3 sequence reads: CASSIGTEVSPLHF. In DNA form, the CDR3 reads TGTGCCAGTAGTATCGGGACAGAGGTTTCACCCCTCCACTTT.

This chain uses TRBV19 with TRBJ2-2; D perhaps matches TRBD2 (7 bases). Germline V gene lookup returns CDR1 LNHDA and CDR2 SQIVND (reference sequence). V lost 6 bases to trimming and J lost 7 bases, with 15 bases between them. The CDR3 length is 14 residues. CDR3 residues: CASSRGGLDGELFF. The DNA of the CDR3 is TGTGCCAGTAGCAGGGGAGGACTAGACGGGGAGCTGTTTTTT.

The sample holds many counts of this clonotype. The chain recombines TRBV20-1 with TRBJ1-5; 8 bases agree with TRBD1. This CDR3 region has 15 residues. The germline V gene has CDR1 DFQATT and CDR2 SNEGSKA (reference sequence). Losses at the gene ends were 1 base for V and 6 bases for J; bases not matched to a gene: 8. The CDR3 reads CSARGSPGGIQPQHF. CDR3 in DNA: TGCAGTGCTAGAGGGTCGCCAGGGGGCATTCAGCCCCAGCATTTT.

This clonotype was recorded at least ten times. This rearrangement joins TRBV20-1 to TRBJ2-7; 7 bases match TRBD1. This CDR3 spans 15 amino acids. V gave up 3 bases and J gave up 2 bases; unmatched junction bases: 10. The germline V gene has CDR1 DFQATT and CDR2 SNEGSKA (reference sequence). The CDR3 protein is CSARPPGQRTYEQYF. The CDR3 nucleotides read TGCAGTGCTAGGCCTCCGGGACAGAGGACCTACGAGCAGTACTTC.

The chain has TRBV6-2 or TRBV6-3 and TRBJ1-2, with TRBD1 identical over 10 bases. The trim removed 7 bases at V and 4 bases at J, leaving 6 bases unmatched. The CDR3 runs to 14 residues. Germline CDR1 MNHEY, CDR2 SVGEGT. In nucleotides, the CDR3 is TGTGCCAGCATCAGACAGGGGGCGGTCTATGGCTACACCTTC. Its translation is CASIRQGAVYGYTF.

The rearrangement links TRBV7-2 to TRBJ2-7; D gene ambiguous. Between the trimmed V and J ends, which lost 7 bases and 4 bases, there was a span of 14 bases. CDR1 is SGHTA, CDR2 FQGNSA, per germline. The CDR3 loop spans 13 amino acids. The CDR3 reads CASTLLDGYEQYF. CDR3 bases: TGTGCCAGCACCTTGCTGGACGGGTACGAGCAGTACTTC.

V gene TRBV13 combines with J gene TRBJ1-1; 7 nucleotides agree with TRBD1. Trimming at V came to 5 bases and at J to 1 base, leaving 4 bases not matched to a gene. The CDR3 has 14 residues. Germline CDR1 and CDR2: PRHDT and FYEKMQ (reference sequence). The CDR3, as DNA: TGTGCCAGCAGCATAAGACAGGGGAACACTGAAGCTTTCTTT. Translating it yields CASSIRQGNTEAFF.

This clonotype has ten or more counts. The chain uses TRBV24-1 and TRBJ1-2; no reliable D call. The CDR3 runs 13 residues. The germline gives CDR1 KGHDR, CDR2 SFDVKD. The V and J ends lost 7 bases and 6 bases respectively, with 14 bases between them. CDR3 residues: CATSSSWGDGYTF. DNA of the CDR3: TGTGCCACCAGCTCCTCATGGGGAGATGGCTACACCTTC.

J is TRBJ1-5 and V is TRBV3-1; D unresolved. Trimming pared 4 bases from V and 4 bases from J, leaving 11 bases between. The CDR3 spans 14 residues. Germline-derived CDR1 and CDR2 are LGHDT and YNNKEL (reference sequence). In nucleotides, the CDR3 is TGTGCCAGCAGCCCAAGCCAGCCAAATCAGCCCCAGCATTTT. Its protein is CASSPSQPNQPQHF.

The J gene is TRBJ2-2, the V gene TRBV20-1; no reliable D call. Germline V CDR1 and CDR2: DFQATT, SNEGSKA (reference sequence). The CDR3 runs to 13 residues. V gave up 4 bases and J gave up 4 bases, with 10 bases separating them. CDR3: CSATNPRTGELFF. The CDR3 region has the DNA TGCAGTGCTACGAACCCACGCACCGGGGAGCTGTTTTTT.

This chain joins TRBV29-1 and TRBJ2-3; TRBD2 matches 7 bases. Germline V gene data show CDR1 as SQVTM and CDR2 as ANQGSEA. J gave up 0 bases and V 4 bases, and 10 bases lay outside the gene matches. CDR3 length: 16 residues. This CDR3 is CSVVGSAGVSTDTQYF. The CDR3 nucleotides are TGCAGCGTTGTTGGGTCGGCGGGAGTTAGCACAGATACGCAGTATTTT.

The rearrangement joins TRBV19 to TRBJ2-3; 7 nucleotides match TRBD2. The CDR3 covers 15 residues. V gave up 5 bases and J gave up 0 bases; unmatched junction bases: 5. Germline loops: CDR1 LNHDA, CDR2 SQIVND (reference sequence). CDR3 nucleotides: TGTGCCAGTAGTCCGTCAGCGGGAAGCACAGATACGCAGTATTTT. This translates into CASSPSAGSTDTQYF.

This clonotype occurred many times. The DNA for the CDR3 is TGTGCCAGCAGCTTACCTAGCGGGGTAGACAATGAGCAGTTCTTC. Amino acid sequence: CASSLPSGVDNEQFF. The chain couples TRBV11-2 to TRBJ2-1; 9 bases match TRBD2. V dropped 2 bases and J dropped 5; count of bases not matched to a gene: 4. This CDR3 contains 15 residues. Germline loops: CDR1 SGHAT, CDR2 FQNNGV.

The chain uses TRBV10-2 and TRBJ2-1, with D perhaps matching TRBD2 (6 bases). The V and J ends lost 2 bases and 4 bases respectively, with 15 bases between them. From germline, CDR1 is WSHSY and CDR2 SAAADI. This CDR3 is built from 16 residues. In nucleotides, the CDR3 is TGCGCCAGCAGTGAGCCCTTCCGGGAGACATACAATGAGCAGTTCTTC. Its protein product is CASSEPFRETYNEQFF.

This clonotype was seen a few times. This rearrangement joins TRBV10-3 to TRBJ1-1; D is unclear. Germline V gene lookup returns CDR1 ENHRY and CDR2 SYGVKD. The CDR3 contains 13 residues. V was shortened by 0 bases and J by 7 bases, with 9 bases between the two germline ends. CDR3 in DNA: TGTGCCATCAGTGAGTCCCAGTTCTTTGAAGCTTTCTTT. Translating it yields CAISESQFFEAFF.

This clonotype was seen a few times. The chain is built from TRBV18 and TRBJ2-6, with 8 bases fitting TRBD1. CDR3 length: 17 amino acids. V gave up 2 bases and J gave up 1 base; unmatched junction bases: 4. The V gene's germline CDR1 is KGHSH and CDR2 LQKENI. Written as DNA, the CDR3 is TGTGCCAGCTCACCAGGGACAGGCGGATCTGGGGCCAACGTCCTGACTTTC. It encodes CASSPGTGGSGANVLTF. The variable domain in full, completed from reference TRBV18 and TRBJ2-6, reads NAGVMQNPRHLVRRRGQEARLRCSPMKGHSHVYWYRQLPEEGLKFMVYLQKENIIDESGMPKERFSAEFPKEGPSILRIQQVVRGDSAAYFCASSPGTGGSGANVLTFGAGSRLTVL.

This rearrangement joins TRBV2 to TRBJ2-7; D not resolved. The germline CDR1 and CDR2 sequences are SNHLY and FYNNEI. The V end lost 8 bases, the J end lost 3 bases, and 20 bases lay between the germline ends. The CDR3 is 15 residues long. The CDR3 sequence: CASGPQFSRHYEQYF. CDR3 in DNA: TGTGCCAGCGGCCCCCAATTCTCGCGACACTACGAGCAGTACTTC. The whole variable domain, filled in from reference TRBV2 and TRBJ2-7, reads EPEVTQTPSHQVTQMGQEVILRCVPISNHLYFYWYRQILGQKVEFLVSFYNNEISEKSEIFDDQFSVERPDGSNFTLKIRSTKLEDSAMYFCASGPQFSRHYEQYFGPGTRLTVT.